The 5 T cell receptor beta chains below were found in one sample sequenced in a study of T cells in Graves' hyperthyroidism and ophthalmopathy. Amplified TCR beta CDR3 regions came from RNA transcripts. The TCR CDR3 first-round RT-PCR relied on the HTBI primer set. Each CDR3 protein is one row after TCRdb ran MiXCR on the multiplex PCR reads. The sample lists around 800,000 distinct CDR3 sequences, 38% seen once, with approximately 10% in the top ten. Sequenced material: blood. These receptors were taken from a man younger than 30 with Graves' hyperthyroidism.

This sequence joins TRBV12-3 or TRBV12-4 and TRBJ2-1; 7 bases match TRBD1. The junction had 3 bases not matched to a gene; V was cut back by 3 bases and J by 7 bases. The CDR3 runs to 13 residues. The CDR3 nucleotides are TGTGCCAGCAGTTTGATACAGGGGAATGAGCAGTTCTTC. Encoded protein: CASSLIQGNEQFF.

Only a few counts were recorded for this clonotype. J is TRBJ2-3 and V is TRBV7-3; perhaps TRBD1 as D (6 bases). The V end lost 3 bases, the J end lost 2 bases, and 9 bases lay between the germline ends. Germline values: CDR1 SGHTA, CDR2 FQGTGA. The CDR3 is 14 amino acids. The CDR3 DNA reads as TGTGCCAGCAGCTTCGACAGGTTCACAGATACGCAGTATTTT. Protein product: CASSFDRFTDTQYF.

Details on this clonotype: No conserved phenylalanine or tryptophan ends this CDR3, so it is likely a read error. No DNA is shown, since the ends of the CDR3 on it are uncertain; the CDR3 is the one TCRdb lists. V usage is TRBV2 and J usage is TRBJ1-1; the table's D call TRBD1 went unverified against the DNA. With termini counted, the CDR3 has 9 amino acids. Germline-derived CDR1 and CDR2 are SNHLY and FYNNEI. CDR3 protein: CASSGQAVS.

This CDR3 is CASSQMTGRNTIYF. CDR3 in DNA: TGTGCCAGCAGCCAAATGACAGGGAGGAACACCATATATTTT. The V gene is TRBV6-1, the J gene TRBJ1-3; 7 bases are a match to TRBD1. The CDR3 consists of 14 residues. With V trimmed by 6 bases and J by 7 bases, 9 bases remained unmatched. Germline CDR1 is MNHNS and CDR2 is SASEGT.

This clonotype was found many times. The CDR3 DNA follows: TGTGCCAGCAGCTTAGCAAGCAGGAGGAACGAGCAGTACTTC. This gives the protein CASSLASRRNEQYF. The V and J genes are TRBV7-8 and TRBJ2-7; weak D call: TRBD2 (5 bases). Germline V CDR1 and CDR2: SGHVS, FQNEAQ. Trimming left V 0 bases short and J 5 bases short, with 11 bases between. This CDR3 has 14 amino acids.